This TCR beta chain derives from a study of shared clonotypes between healthy human individuals. Study overall: Aged 18 to 49, the donors were two women and a few men. Study results and caveats: Against clonotypes common to all four donors, non-shared ones had lower generation probabilities.

Healthy HIV-negative adults without recent acute infections or vaccinations served as donors. Of note for this clone: Its antigen is unidentified.

Several immunoSEQ plates held equal portions of the genomic DNA taken from each subset. Sequencing used immunoSEQ multiplex PCR; TCRdb keeps in-frame clones, though not all of them. The sample contains roughly 650,000 clones, roughly 97% of which appear only once. The source of this sequence is a woman aged 25 to 39 in good health. Sequenced sample: naive CD4+ T cells sorted from blood. As for subset: CD45RA+ positively selected.

CDR3 region: CASTRGGKAGELFF. The CDR3 region has the DNA TGTGCCAGCACCCGGGGGGGCAAAGCCGGGGAGCTGTTTTTT. The chain has TRBV6-6 and TRBJ2-2, with 8 bases matching TRBD2. The V segment lost 7 bases and the J segment 6 bases; nucleotides outside the gene matches: 7. Per germline, CDR1 MNHNY and CDR2 SVGAGI (reference sequence). The length of the CDR3 is 14 residues.